These 14 T cell receptor beta chains originate from one sample sequenced in a study of post-analysis software for immune sequencing data. Study conclusions and caveats: A handful of TRBV segments were significantly more frequent in patients than in controls. TRBV5-6, TRBV5-1 and TRBV20-1 were among these segments.

Their antigen targets remain unknown. The library was made from cDNA and included unique molecular identifiers. TCRdb recomputed calls from the PCR reads with MiXCR, one row per CDR3 protein. The profile covers 350,000 to 450,000 distinct CDR3 sequences, with less than 40% appearing a single time and roughly 13% taken by the ten largest. Sequencing was done on a sample of blood. These receptors came from a girl under 18 with multiple sclerosis.

The chain has TRBV6-2 or TRBV6-3 and TRBJ2-7, with D perhaps matching TRBD1 or TRBD2 (5 bases each). Germline V gene data show CDR1 as MNHEY and CDR2 as SVGEGT. The length of the CDR3 is 11 residues. V was shortened by 10 bases and J by 3 bases, with 10 bases between the two germline ends. The CDR3 sequence: CATGDVYEQYF. The CDR3 DNA reads as TGTGCCACCGGGGACGTCTACGAGCAGTACTTC.

J is TRBJ1-1 and V is TRBV10-2; possibly TRBD1 for D (5 bases). Trimming stripped 11 bases from V and 1 base from J, with 23 bases between. Germline V gene data show CDR1 as WSHSY and CDR2 as SAAADI. This CDR3 comprises 16 residues. The CDR3 nucleotides are TGCGCCGGCAATAATATATTATACAGGACGAACACTGAAGCTTTCTTT. As protein: CAGNNILYRTNTEAFF.

V is TRBV6-2 or TRBV6-3 and J is TRBJ2-1; perhaps TRBD2 as D (5 bases). Germline-derived CDR1 and CDR2 are MNHEY and SVGEGT. This CDR3 comprises 16 residues. V lost 6 bases, J lost 5 bases, and 20 bases lay in between. The CDR3 sequence: CASSRPSGFYNNEQFF. The CDR3 DNA reads TGTGCCAGCAGCCGACCGTCGGGGTTTTATAACAATGAGCAGTTCTTC.

This clonotype has a handful of counts. V and J are TRBV4-1 and TRBJ1-1; no definite D call. The CDR3 runs to 16 residues. Trimming left V 1 base short and J 3 bases short, with 15 bases between. From germline, CDR1 is MGHRA and CDR2 YSYEKL. This CDR3 is CASSQVDPTEHTEAFF. In DNA, the CDR3 is TGCGCCAGCAGCCAAGTCGACCCAACCGAACACACTGAAGCTTTCTTT.

In its sample, this clonotype was seen a few times. The chain has TRBV7-2 and TRBJ2-3; TRBD2 might be the D (6 bases). CDR3 length equals 15 residues. V shed 2 bases and J shed 0 bases, with 9 bases lying between them. Germline values: CDR1 SGHTA, CDR2 FQGNSA. The CDR3 nucleotides read TGTGCCAGCAGCTTACGGGAGCCGAGCACAGATACGCAGTATTTT. Protein sequence: CASSLREPSTDTQYF.

This clonotype was recorded at least ten times. The chain uses TRBV29-1 and TRBJ2-1, with 7 nucleotides matching TRBD1. Germline trimming cut 7 bases from V and 5 bases from J; bases unmatched to any gene: 14. The germline CDR1 and CDR2 sequences are SQVTM and ANQGSEA. The CDR3 has 15 amino acids. DNA of the CDR3: TGCAGCGGCCTCGCTACAGGGGCGTTAGACAATGAGCAGTTCTTC. Translation: CSGLATGALDNEQFF.

This clonotype was recorded at least ten times. This chain joins TRBV7-2 and TRBJ2-1; TRBD2 matches at 9 bases. The germline V gene encodes CDR1 SGHTA and CDR2 FQGNSA. The CDR3 spans 15 residues. The V gene end was trimmed by 1 base and the J gene end by 7 bases; junction bases not matched to a gene: 5. The CDR3 is CASSLVASGENEQFF. The CDR3 DNA reads as TGTGCCAGCAGCTTAGTGGCTAGCGGGGAAAATGAGCAGTTCTTC. The complete variable domain, with remaining parts taken from reference TRBV7-2 and TRBJ2-1, reads GAGVSQSPSNKVTEKGKDVELRCDPISGHTALYWYRQSLGQGLEFLIYFQGNSAPDKSGLPSDRFSAERTGGSVSTLTIQRTQQEDSAVYLCASSLVASGENEQFFGPGTRLTVL.

There are a few counts of this clonotype. The chain carries TRBV29-1 and TRBJ1-1; 7 nucleotides align to TRBD1. CDR1 SQVTM and CDR2 ANQGSEA come from the germline V gene. The CDR3 sequence is 13 residues long. V shed 5 bases and J 1 base; nucleotides not matched to a gene: 4. CDR3 sequence (DNA): TGCAGCGTTTCTGACAGGGAGAACACTGAAGCTTTCTTT. Its protein is CSVSDRENTEAFF.

Concerning this clonotype: At one of its ends the junction is not consistent with the germline gene, which may arise from a read error. This rearrangement joins TRBV28 to TRBJ2-7, with D perhaps assigned TRBD1 or TRBD2 (5 bases each). Germline V gene sequence: CDR1 MDHEN, CDR2 SYDVKM. There are 14 residues in the CDR3. The CDR3 loop reads CTSSSRDLAYEQYF. The DNA of the CDR3 is TGTACCAGTTCTTCCCGGGACCTTGCCTACGAGCAGTACTTC.

This clonotype was observed a few times. The chain joins TRBV6-1 to TRBJ2-1; 9 bases map to TRBD1. The junction had 14 bases not matched to a gene; V was cut back by 6 bases and J by 5 bases. In germline, CDR1 is MNHNS, CDR2 SASEGT. The CDR3 spans 17 residues. CDR3 sequence: CASRLEIGTGFHNEQFF. CDR3 coding DNA: TGTGCCAGCAGACTTGAAATCGGGACAGGGTTCCACAATGAGCAGTTCTTC.

This clonotype was found a few times. CDR3 protein: CAWSLVPETQYF. CDR3 nucleotide sequence: TGTGCCTGGAGCCTAGTCCCAGAGACCCAGTACTTC. V is TRBV30 and J is TRBJ2-5; D not certain. Germline V gene data show CDR1 as GTSNPN and CDR2 as SVGIG (reference sequence). The CDR3 extends over 12 amino acids. V dropped 3 bases and J dropped 4 bases, with 9 bases sitting between them.

This clonotype was counted only a few times. The genes are TRBV7-2 and TRBJ2-5; a weak D match, TRBD2 (6 bases). CDR1 and CDR2 from the germline V gene are SGHTA and FQGNSA. V lost 1 base, J lost 5 bases, and 20 bases lay in between. The CDR3 length is 17 residues. The CDR3 bases are TGTGCCAGCAGCTTAGTTGGGGCGGGGTCCATCCGGGAGACCCAGTACTTC. It is translated as CASSLVGAGSIRETQYF.

The table lists this clonotype with a few counts. The CDR3 nucleotides are TGTGCCAGCAGCCCGACAGGGGTCACCAATGAGCAGTTCTTC. This translates into CASSPTGVTNEQFF. This chain connects TRBV7-8 to TRBJ2-1, with 8 positions matching TRBD1. V was pared by 5 bases and J by 6 bases, with 6 bases of the junction left unmatched. Germline V gives CDR1 SGHVS, CDR2 FQNEAQ. CDR3 length equals 14 residues.

This clonotype turned up a few times. The V gene is TRBV20-1, the J gene TRBJ2-7; the D is unclear. Germline CDR1 is DFQATT and CDR2 is SNEGSKA (reference sequence). CDR3 size: 12 residues. V was cut by 5 bases and J by 0 bases, with 8 bases left in between. Here the CDR3 DNA reads TGCAGTGCTCAAAGGTCCTCCTACGAGCAGTACTTC. Translation: CSAQRSSYEQYF.